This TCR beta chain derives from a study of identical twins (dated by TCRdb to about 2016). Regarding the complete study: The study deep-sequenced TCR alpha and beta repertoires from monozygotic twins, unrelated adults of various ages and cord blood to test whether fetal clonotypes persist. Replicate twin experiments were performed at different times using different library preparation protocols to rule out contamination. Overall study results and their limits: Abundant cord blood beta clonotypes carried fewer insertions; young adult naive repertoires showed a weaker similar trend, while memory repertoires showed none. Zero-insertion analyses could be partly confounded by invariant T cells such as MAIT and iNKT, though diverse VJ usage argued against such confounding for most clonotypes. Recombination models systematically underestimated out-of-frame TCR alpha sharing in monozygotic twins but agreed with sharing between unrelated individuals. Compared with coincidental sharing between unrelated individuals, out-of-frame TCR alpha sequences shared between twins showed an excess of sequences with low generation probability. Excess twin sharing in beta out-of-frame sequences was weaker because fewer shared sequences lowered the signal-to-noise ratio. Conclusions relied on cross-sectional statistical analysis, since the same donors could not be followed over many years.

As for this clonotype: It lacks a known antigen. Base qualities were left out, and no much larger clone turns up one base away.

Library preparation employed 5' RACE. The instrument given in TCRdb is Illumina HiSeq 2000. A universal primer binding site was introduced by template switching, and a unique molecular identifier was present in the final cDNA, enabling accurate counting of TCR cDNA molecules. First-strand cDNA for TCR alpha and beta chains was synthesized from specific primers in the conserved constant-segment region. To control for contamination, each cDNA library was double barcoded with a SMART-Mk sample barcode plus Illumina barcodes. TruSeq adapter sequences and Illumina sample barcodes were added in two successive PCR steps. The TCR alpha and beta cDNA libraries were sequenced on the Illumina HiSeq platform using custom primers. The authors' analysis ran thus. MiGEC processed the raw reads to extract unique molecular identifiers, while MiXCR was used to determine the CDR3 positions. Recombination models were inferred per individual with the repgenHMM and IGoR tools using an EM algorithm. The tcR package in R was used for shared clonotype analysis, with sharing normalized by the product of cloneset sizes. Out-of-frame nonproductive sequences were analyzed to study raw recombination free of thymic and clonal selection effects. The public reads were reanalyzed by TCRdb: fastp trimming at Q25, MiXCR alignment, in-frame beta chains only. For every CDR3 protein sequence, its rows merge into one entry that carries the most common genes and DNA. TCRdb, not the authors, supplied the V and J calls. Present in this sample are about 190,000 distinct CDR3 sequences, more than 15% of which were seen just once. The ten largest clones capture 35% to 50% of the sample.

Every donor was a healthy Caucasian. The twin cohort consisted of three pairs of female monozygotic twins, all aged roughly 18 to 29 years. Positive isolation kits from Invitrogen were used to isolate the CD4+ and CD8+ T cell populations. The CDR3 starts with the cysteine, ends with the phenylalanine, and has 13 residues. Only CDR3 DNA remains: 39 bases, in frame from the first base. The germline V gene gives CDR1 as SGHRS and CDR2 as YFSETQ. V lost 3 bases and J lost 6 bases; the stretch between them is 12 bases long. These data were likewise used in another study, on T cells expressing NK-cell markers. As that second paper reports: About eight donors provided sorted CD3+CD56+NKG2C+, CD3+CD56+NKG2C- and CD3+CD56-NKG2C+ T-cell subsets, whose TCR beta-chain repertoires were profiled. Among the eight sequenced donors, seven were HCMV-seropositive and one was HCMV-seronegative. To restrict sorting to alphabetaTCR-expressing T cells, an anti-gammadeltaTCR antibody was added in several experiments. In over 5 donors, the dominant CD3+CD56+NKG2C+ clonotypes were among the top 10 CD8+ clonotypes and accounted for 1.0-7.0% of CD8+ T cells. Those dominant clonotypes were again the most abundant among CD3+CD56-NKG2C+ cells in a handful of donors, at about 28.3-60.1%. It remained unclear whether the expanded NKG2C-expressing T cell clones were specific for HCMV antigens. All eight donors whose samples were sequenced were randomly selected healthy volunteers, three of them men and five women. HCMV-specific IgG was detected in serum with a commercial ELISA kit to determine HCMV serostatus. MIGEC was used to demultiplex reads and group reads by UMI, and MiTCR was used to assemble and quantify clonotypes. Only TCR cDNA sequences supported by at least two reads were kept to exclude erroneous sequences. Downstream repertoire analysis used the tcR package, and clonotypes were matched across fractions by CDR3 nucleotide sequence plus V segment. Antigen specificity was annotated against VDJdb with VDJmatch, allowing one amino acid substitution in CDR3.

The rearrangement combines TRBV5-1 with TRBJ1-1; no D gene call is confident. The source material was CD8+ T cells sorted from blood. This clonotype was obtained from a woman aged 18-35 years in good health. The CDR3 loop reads CASSSLPPAEAFF. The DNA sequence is TGCGCCAGCAGCTCTCTTCCCCCCGCTGAAGCTTTCTTT. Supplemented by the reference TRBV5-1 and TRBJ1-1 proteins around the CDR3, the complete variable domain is KAGVTQTPRYLIKTRGQQVTLSCSPISGHRSVSWYQQTPGQGLQFLFEYFSETQRNKGNFPGRFSGRQFSNSRSEMNVSTLELGDSALYLCASSSLPPAEAFFGQGTRLTVV.